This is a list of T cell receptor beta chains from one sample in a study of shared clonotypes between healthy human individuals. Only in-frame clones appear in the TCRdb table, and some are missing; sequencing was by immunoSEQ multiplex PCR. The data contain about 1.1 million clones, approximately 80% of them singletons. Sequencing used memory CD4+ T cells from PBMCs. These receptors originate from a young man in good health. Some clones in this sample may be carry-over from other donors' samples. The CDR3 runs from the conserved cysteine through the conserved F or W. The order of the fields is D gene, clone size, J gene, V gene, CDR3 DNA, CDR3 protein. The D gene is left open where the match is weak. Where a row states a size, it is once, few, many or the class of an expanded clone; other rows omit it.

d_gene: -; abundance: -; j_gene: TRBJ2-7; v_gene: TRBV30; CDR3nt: TGTGCCTGGAGTGTACGGGCACCCAAAGGGGCCCCCTACGAGCAGTACTTC; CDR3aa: CAWSVRAPKGAPYEQYF
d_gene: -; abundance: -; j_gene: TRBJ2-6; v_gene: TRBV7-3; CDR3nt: TGTGCCAGCAGCTTATTCGTACAGGGAAACGTCCTGACTTTC; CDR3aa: CASSLFVQGNVLTF
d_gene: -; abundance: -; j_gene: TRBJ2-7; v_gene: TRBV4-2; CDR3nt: TGTGCCAGCAGCCATGGGGGAGCCGAGCAGTACTTC; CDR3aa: CASSHGGAEQYF
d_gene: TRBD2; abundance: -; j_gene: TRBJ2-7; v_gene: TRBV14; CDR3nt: TGTGCCAGCAGCCAAGCCACGGATTGGCGGGAGTTTTCCCGCGAGCAGTACTTC; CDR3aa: CASSQATDWREFSREQYF
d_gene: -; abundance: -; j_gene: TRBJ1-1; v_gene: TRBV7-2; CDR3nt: TGTGCCAGCAGCTATGACGGTTACACTGAAGCTTTCTTT; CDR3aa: CASSYDGYTEAFF
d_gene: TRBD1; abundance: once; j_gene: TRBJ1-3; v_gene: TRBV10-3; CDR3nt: TGTGCCATCAGAATGGACAGGGAGACTAACACCATATATTTT; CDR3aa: CAIRMDRETNTIYF
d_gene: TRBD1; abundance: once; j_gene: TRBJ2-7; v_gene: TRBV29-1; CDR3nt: TGCAGCGTTGAACTACAGGGGCGGAAGTACTTC; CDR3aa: CSVELQGRKYF
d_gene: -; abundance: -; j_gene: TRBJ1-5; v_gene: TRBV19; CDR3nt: TGTGCCAGCTCAGCCGGGCCTATATATCAGCCCCAGCATTTT; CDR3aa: CASSAGPIYQPQHF
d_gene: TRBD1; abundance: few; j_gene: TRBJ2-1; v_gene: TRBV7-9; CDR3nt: TGTGCCAGCAGCTCCGGGACAGGGGCACCCAATGAGCAGTTCTTC; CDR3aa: CASSSGTGAPNEQFF
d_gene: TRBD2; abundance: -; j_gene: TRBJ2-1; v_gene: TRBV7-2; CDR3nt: TGTGCCAGCAGCTTATCTAGCGGGAGGTTGGATGAGCAGTTCTTC; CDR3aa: CASSLSSGRLDEQFF
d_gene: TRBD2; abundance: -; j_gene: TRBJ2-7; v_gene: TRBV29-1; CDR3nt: TGCAGCGTTGAAGAGGGACTAGCGGGAATGGGTTACGAGCAGTACTTC; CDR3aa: CSVEEGLAGMGYEQYF
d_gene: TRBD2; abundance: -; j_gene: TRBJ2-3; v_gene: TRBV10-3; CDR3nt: TGTGCCATCAGTTCGACTAGCGGTAGCACAGATACGCAGTATTTT; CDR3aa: CAISSTSGSTDTQYF
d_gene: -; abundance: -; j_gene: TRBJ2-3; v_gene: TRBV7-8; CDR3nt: TGTGCCAGCAGCCCCAGTCTAGTAGCAGATACGCAGTATTTT; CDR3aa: CASSPSLVADTQYF
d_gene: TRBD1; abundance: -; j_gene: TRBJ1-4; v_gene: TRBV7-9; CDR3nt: TGTGCCAGCAGCTTAGGACAGGGGGAAGTTAATGAAAAACTGTTTTTT; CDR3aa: CASSLGQGEVNEKLFF
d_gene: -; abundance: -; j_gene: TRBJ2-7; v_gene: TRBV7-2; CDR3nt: TGTGCCAGCAGCTTAGCGCTGGGGGGTTGGGAGCAGTACTTC; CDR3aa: CASSLALGGWEQYF
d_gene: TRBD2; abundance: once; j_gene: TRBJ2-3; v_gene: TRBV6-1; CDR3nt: TGTGCCAGCAGGGGACTAGTGGTGGATACGCAGTATTTT; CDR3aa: CASRGLVVDTQYF
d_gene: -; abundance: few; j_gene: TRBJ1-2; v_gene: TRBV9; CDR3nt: TGTGCCAGCAGCGTACGGACAGACCCCTATGGCTACACCTTC; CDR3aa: CASSVRTDPYGYTF
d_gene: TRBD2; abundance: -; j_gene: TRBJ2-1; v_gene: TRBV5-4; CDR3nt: TGTGCCAGCAGCCCCAGCCTAGCGGGAGGGATGGAGCAGTTCTTC; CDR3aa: CASSPSLAGGMEQFF
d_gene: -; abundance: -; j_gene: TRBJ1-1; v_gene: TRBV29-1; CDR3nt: TGCAGCGTTGCAGCGGGGGGAGTTGCTGAAGCTTTCTTT; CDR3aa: CSVAAGGVAEAFF
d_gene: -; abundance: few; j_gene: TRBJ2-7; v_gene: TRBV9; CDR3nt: TGTGCCAGCAGCGTCTCACTAGCCCACGAGCAGTACTTC; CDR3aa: CASSVSLAHEQYF
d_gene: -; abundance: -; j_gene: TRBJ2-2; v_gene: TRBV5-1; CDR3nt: TGCGCCAGCAGCTTGGCGGGGGCTCCTACCGGGGAGCTGTTTTTT; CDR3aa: CASSLAGAPTGELFF
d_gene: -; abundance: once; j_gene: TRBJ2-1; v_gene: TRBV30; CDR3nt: TGTGCCTGGAGTGCTCGTCAGGGGAGCTCCTACAATGAGCAGTTCTTC; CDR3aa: CAWSARQGSSYNEQFF
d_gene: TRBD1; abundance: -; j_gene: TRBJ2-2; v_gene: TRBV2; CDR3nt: TGTGCCAGCAGCCAGGACAGGGTAACCGGGGAGCTGTTTTTT; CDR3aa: CASSQDRVTGELFF
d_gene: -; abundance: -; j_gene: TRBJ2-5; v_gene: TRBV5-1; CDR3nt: TGCGCCAGCAGCGATATACAGGGAAACCAAGAGACCCAGTACTTC; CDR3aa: CASSDIQGNQETQYF
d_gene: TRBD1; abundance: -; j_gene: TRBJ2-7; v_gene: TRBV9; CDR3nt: TGTGCCAGCAGCGTAGGCGGACAGGGGCTTGGCGAGCAGTACTTC; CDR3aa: CASSVGGQGLGEQYF
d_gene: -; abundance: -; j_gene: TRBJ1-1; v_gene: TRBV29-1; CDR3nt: TGCAGCGTTGGGGTCGGATACACTGAAGCTTTCTTT; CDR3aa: CSVGVGYTEAFF